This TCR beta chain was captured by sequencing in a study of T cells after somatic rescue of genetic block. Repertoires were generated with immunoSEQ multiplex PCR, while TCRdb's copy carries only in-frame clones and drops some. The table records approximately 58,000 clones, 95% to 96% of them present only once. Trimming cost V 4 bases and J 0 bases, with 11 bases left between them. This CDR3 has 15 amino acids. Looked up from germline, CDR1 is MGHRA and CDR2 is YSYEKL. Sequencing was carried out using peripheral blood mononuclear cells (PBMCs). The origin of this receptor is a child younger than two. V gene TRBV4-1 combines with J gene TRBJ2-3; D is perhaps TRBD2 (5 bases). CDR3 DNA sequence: TGCGCCAGCAGCCTCATAGCGTCTAGCACAGATACGCAGTATTTT. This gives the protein CASSLIASSTDTQYF.